A single sample gave rise to the 19 T cell receptor beta chains below, sequenced in a study of spatial heterogeneity in lung cancer. Whole-study findings and limits: Expanded alpha and beta TCR counts within tumors tracked tumor mutation counts.

Time point defined: sample taken at primary tumor resection. What these receptors recognize is not known. TCRdb redid the calling of the 5' RACE reads with MiXCR, one entry per CDR3 protein. The data hold 10,000 to 15,000 distinct CDR3 sequences, with approximately 7% observed a single time. This specimen consisted of lung tumor tissue, obtained at surgery. The receptors derive from a female donor with early-stage non-small cell lung cancer.

Sample share makes this clonotype medium-sized (0.01 to 0.1%). The chain combines TRBV11-2 with TRBJ2-1; TRBD1 aligns across 9 bases. Germline V gene data show CDR1 as SGHAT and CDR2 as FQNNGV. V gave up 7 bases and J gave up 6 bases; unmatched junction bases: 10. This CDR3 is built from 15 residues. This CDR3 reads CASTEGDRDANEQFF. CDR3 DNA sequence: TGTGCCAGCACCGAGGGGGACAGGGATGCCAATGAGCAGTTCTTC.

In this sample, this clonotype is large (0.1 to 1%). V and J are TRBV7-2 and TRBJ2-5; 9 nucleotides agree with TRBD2. Looked up from germline, CDR1 is SGHTA and CDR2 is FQGNSA. The CDR3 length is 14 residues. The junction had 0 bases not matched to a gene; V was cut back by 0 bases and J by 4 bases. CDR3 protein: CASSLALAGETQYF. The CDR3 region has the DNA TGTGCCAGCAGCTTAGCACTAGCGGGAGAGACCCAGTACTTC.

By sample fraction, this clonotype is medium-sized. This chain joins TRBV6-5 and TRBJ1-6, with D perhaps matching TRBD1 (5 bases). This CDR3 is built from 15 residues. V lost 4 bases to trimming and J lost 7 bases, with 14 bases between them. Germline-derived CDR1 and CDR2 are MNHEY and SVGAGI. The CDR3 DNA reads TGTGCCAGCAGTTCCTCTTGGGCAGGGAATTCACCCCTCCACTTT. Its protein is CASSSSWAGNSPLHF.

This clonotype was seen ten or more times. This rearrangement joins TRBV12-3 or TRBV12-4 to TRBJ2-4, with TRBD1 matching over 8 bases. V lost 0 bases, J lost 4 bases, and 2 bases stayed unmatched. This CDR3 has 15 residues. The DNA for the CDR3 is TGTGCCAGCAGTTTAGCAGGGGACAGGAAAAACATTCAGTACTTC. Protein: CASSLAGDRKNIQYF.

The V gene is TRBV30, the J gene TRBJ2-7; D is uncertain. V lost 4 bases and J 3 bases, leaving 13 bases between the germline ends. Germline V gene lookup returns CDR1 GTSNPN and CDR2 SVGIG (reference sequence). The CDR3 length is 13 residues. The CDR3 loop reads CAWTKYHRYEQYF. CDR3 DNA sequence: TGTGCCTGGACCAAGTACCACCGCTACGAGCAGTACTTC.

This clonotype counts as medium-sized. The chain has TRBV20-1 and TRBJ2-7; 11 bases agree with TRBD2. This CDR3 has 13 residues. V trimming: 5 bases; J trimming: 7 bases; junction bases outside the gene matches: 7. CDR1 and CDR2 from the germline V gene are DFQATT and SNEGSKA (reference sequence). CDR3 DNA sequence: TGCAGTGCTCCGGGACTAGCGGAGCTGGAGCAGTACTTC. Encoded protein: CSAPGLAELEQYF.

This clonotype is labeled medium-sized (0.01 to 0.1%). This chain joins TRBV5-1 and TRBJ2-3, with D perhaps TRBD2 (6 bases). Trimming removed 5 bases from V and 5 bases from J, with 12 bases in between. The CDR3 is 13 amino acids. Germline CDR1 SGHRS, CDR2 YFSETQ. CDR3 coding DNA: TGCGCCAGCAGACGGGACTCAGTAGATACGCAGTATTTT. This translates into CASRRDSVDTQYF.

This clonotype occurred many times. V gene TRBV10-3 combines with J gene TRBJ2-7; 11 bases map to TRBD1. This CDR3 is built from 14 residues. Germline-derived CDR1 and CDR2 are ENHRY and SYGVKD. The V segment lost 0 bases and the J segment 5 bases; nucleotides outside the gene matches: 0. In DNA form, the CDR3 reads TGTGCCATCAGTGAGTCGGGACAGGGGGACGAGCAGTACTTC. This gives the protein CAISESGQGDEQYF.

This clonotype was seen repeatedly, ten times or more. The chain recombines TRBV5-1 with TRBJ1-1; D unclear. Trimming pared 0 bases from V and 3 bases from J, leaving 6 bases between. Germline V CDR1 and CDR2: SGHRS, YFSETQ. The CDR3 is 13 residues long. In DNA form, the CDR3 reads TGCGCCAGCAGCTTGGCCCTGGACACTGAAGCTTTCTTT. It translates to CASSLALDTEAFF. The full variable domain, rest sourced from reference TRBV5-1 and TRBJ1-1, is KAGVTQTPRYLIKTRGQQVTLSCSPISGHRSVSWYQQTPGQGLQFLFEYFSETQRNKGNFPGRFSGRQFSNSRSEMNVSTLELGDSALYLCASSLALDTEAFFGQGTRLTVV.

This clonotype is classed as medium-sized. The V and J genes are TRBV6-6 and TRBJ1-1, with a possible D match to TRBD1 (5 bases). CDR3 length equals 14 residues. V was cut by 5 bases and J by 11 bases, with 21 bases left in between. From germline, CDR1 is MNHNY and CDR2 SVGAGI (reference sequence). The CDR3 sequence: CASSQGTAGRRAFF. The DNA of the CDR3 is TGTGCCAGCAGTCAAGGGACGGCCGGTCGAAGGGCTTTCTTT.

This clonotype has a count of ten or more. The rearrangement uses TRBV29-1 and TRBJ2-5, with D perhaps matching TRBD1 or TRBD2 (6 bases each). Germline V CDR1 and CDR2: SQVTM, ANQGSEA. Trimming pared 7 bases from V and 2 bases from J, leaving 17 bases between. The CDR3 is 14 residues long. This chain's CDR3 is CSGRDRRGQETQYF. The CDR3 nucleotides read TGCAGCGGGAGAGACAGGAGGGGACAAGAGACCCAGTACTTC. Using reference TRBV29-1 and TRBJ2-5 for the parts outside the CDR3, the full variable domain is SAVISQKPSRDICQRGTSLTIQCQVDSQVTMMFWYRQQPGQSLTLIATANQGSEATYESGFVIDKFPISRPNLTFSTLTVSNMSPEDSSIYLCSGRDRRGQETQYFGPGTRLLVL.

This clonotype is labeled as medium-sized. This chain joins TRBV6-5 and TRBJ2-3, with D possibly being TRBD1 (5 bases). Trimming took 0 bases from V and 6 from J, leaving 7 bases between them. This CDR3 has 13 amino acids. The germline CDR1 and CDR2 sequences are MNHEY and SVGAGI. In nucleotides, the CDR3 is TGTGCCAGCAGTTACTCGAAGGGGGATACGCAGTATTTT. Amino acids: CASSYSKGDTQYF.

This clonotype occurred many times. The gene calls are TRBV7-2 and TRBJ2-1; 12 nucleotides line up with TRBD2. V lost 4 bases and J lost 1; bases outside the gene matches: 5. Germline CDR1 is SGHTA and CDR2 is FQGNSA. The CDR3 is 17 amino acids. The chain's CDR3 is CASSSGLAGFSYNEQFF. CDR3 nucleotide sequence: TGTGCCAGCAGCTCCGGACTAGCGGGATTTTCCTACAATGAGCAGTTCTTC. Full variable domain (missing parts from reference TRBV7-2 and TRBJ2-1): GAGVSQSPSNKVTEKGKDVELRCDPISGHTALYWYRQSLGQGLEFLIYFQGNSAPDKSGLPSDRFSAERTGGSVSTLTIQRTQQEDSAVYLCASSSGLAGFSYNEQFFGPGTRLTVL.

By proportion, this clonotype is medium-sized. This rearrangement joins TRBV28 to TRBJ2-7; 7 bases agree with TRBD1. CDR1 and CDR2 from the germline V gene are MDHEN and SYDVKM. The CDR3 has 15 residues. J was trimmed by 3 bases and V by 8 bases; bases with no gene match: 13. CDR3 sequence (DNA): TGTGCCAGCGGTACCGCCGGGACAGAGTACTACGAGCAGTACTTC. Residues: CASGTAGTEYYEQYF.

This clonotype has a count of ten or more. The V and J genes are TRBV2 and TRBJ1-1; D might be TRBD1 (6 bases). Germline V gene lookup returns CDR1 SNHLY and CDR2 FYNNEI. With 8 bases removed from V and 0 bases from J, the gap between germline ends came to 10 bases. CDR3 length: 13 amino acids. The CDR3 protein is CASGGHMNTEAFF. The CDR3 bases are TGTGCCAGCGGGGGACACATGAACACTGAAGCTTTCTTT.

This clonotype has ten or more counts. The rearrangement links TRBV5-1 to TRBJ1-2; 7 bases are a match to TRBD1. This CDR3 region has 15 residues. CDR1 is SGHRS, CDR2 YFSETQ, per germline. The trim removed 4 bases at V and 7 bases at J, leaving 13 bases unmatched. The CDR3 loop reads CASSPTGDPGGGYTF. CDR3 DNA sequence: TGCGCCAGCAGCCCTACAGGGGATCCGGGCGGTGGCTACACCTTC. The full variable domain, its missing parts supplied by reference TRBV5-1 and TRBJ1-2, is KAGVTQTPRYLIKTRGQQVTLSCSPISGHRSVSWYQQTPGQGLQFLFEYFSETQRNKGNFPGRFSGRQFSNSRSEMNVSTLELGDSALYLCASSPTGDPGGGYTFGSGTRLTVV.

Many counts were recorded for this clonotype. The rearrangement links TRBV3-1 to TRBJ1-1, with D possibly TRBD1 on 6 matching bases. Per germline, CDR1 LGHDT and CDR2 YNNKEL (reference sequence). The CDR3 is 12 residues long. V was pared by 4 bases and J by 10 bases, with 13 bases between. CDR3 bases: TGTGCCAGCAGCCGCACCGGGACAAGAGCTTTCTTT. Protein product: CASSRTGTRAFF.

This clonotype was seen ten or more times. The DNA of the CDR3 is TGTGCCAGCCGGTTCGACACAGATACGCAGTATTTT. It is translated as CASRFDTDTQYF. The chain has TRBV2 and TRBJ2-3, with D hard to call. Germline V gene data show CDR1 as SNHLY and CDR2 as FYNNEI. Trimming took off 8 bases at V and 2 bases at J, with 8 bases between the two ends. This CDR3 spans 12 amino acids.

V gene TRBV5-1 combines with J gene TRBJ1-5, with a weak D call TRBD1 (6 bases). Between the trimmed V and J ends, which lost 0 bases and 6 bases, there was a span of 13 bases. Germline V gene sequence: CDR1 SGHRS, CDR2 YFSETQ. This CDR3 has 15 amino acids. CDR3 in amino acids: CASSLAGQPAQPQHF. CDR3 in DNA: TGCGCCAGCAGCTTGGCCGGACAGCCAGCTCAGCCCCAGCATTTT.